This is a list of T cell receptor beta chains from one sample in a study of lung T cells in sarcoidosis with Löfgren's syndrome. TCRdb re-analysed the reads in MiXCR, keeping a single row per CDR3 protein. Of about 20,000 distinct CDR3 sequences listed, roughly 20% are singletons. Specimen: CD4+ T cells from PBMCs. The receptors here all came from a human donor with sarcoidosis (Löfgren's syndrome or another form), or a control subject (not recorded which). The CDR3 runs from the conserved cysteine through the conserved F or W. A D gene is named only where the DNA matches it firmly. The listing skips clone size in some rows; elsewhere it reads once, few, many or a size class.

clone size	V gene	D gene	J gene	CDR3 DNA	CDR3 protein
many	TRBV12-3/TRBV12-4	NA	TRBJ1-5	TGTGCCAGCAGTCTCGGGCTTAACAATCAGCCCCAGCATTTT	CASSLGLNNQPQHF
many	TRBV5-4	NA	TRBJ2-7	TGTGCCAGCAGCTTGGATGTGCTGCGAAACGAGCAGTACTTC	CASSLDVLRNEQYF
NA	TRBV12-3/TRBV12-4	TRBD1	TRBJ1-1	TGTGCCGGCAGTTCCCGGACAGGCATGAACACTGAAGCTTTCTTT	CAGSSRTGMNTEAFF
NA	TRBV6-5	TRBD2	TRBJ2-3	TGCGTCAGCAGTTACGGGGGGAGTCGAGATACGCAGTATTTT	CVSSYGGSRDTQYF
many	TRBV4-2	TRBD2	TRBJ2-1	TGTGCCAGCAGCCAACTAGCGGGGGGGCCCAATGAGCAGTTCTTC	CASSQLAGGPNEQFF
many	TRBV5-1	NA	TRBJ2-3	TGCGCCAGCAGCTTGAGGCTAGCGCCAGCAGGCACAGATACGCAGTATTTT	CASSLRLAPAGTDTQYF
medium-sized	TRBV6-1	NA	TRBJ1-1	TGTGCCAGCAGTGACCCCGGGGGCACTGAAGCTTTCTTT	CASSDPGGTEAFF
medium-sized	TRBV20-1	NA	TRBJ1-1	TGCAGTGCTAGGGGAACAAGGAACACTGAAGCTTTCTTT	CSARGTRNTEAFF
many	TRBV5-1	NA	TRBJ1-5	TGCGCCAGCAGCTTGGGGGGGCAGCTTCAGCCCCAGCATTTT	CASSLGGQLQPQHF
NA	TRBV20-1	TRBD2	TRBJ2-1	TGCAGTGCCCCGGCTAGCGGGAGATATGAGCAGTTCTTC	CSAPASGRYEQFF
few	TRBV2	NA	TRBJ2-7	TGTGCCAGCAGTGCTTTGCAGACCTACGAGCAGTACTTC	CASSALQTYEQYF
NA	TRBV7-8	NA	TRBJ1-1	TGTGCCGGCAGCACTAGTTCAGGGATGGGTATTGAAGCTTTCTTT	CAGSTSSGMGIEAFF
many	TRBV28	TRBD2	TRBJ2-1	TGTGCCAGCAGTTTATCCCTAGCGGGAGTTGAGCAGTTCTTC	CASSLSLAGVEQFF
NA	TRBV20-1	TRBD1	TRBJ2-3	TGCAGTGCCTCGCCAGGGACAGGGAGGGCAGATACGCAGTATTTT	CSASPGTGRADTQYF
many	TRBV12-3/TRBV12-4	TRBD1	TRBJ2-3	TGTGCCAGCAGCCAAACCTACAGGGGGCGAACAGATACGCAGTATTTT	CASSQTYRGRTDTQYF
many	TRBV25-1	NA	TRBJ1-2	TGTGCCAGCAGTGAATTTGGGGAGCACTATGGCTACACCTTC	CASSEFGEHYGYTF
medium-sized	TRBV6-6	NA	TRBJ1-5	TGTGCCAGCAGTTACGATTTGGAAGATAGCAATCAGCCCCAGCATTTT	CASSYDLEDSNQPQHF
medium-sized	TRBV27	NA	TRBJ2-3	TGTGCCAGCAGTTTACGAGTTAGCACAGATACGCAGTATTTT	CASSLRVSTDTQYF
many	TRBV7-2	TRBD2	TRBJ2-1	TGTGCCAGCAGCCCGCTTGGACTAGCGGGAGGGCGGCCCTACAATGAGCAGTTCTTC	CASSPLGLAGGRPYNEQFF
many	TRBV6-1	TRBD2	TRBJ2-3	TGTGCCAGCACCTATGTAGCGGGGGGGGGGTATCGGGACGGCACAGATACGCAGTATTTT	CASTYVAGGGYRDGTDTQYF
NA	TRBV29-1	NA	TRBJ1-1	TGCAGCGTTGATCGTGAAGCTTTCTTT	CSVDREAFF
many	TRBV19	TRBD2	TRBJ2-3	TGTGTAGTGGGGACTACCGGCACAGATACGCAGTATTTT	CVVGTTGTDTQYF
medium-sized	TRBV6-1	NA	TRBJ2-3	TGTGCCAGCAGTGAAGCGGGCGGATTGTACACAGATACGCAGTATTTT	CASSEAGGLYTDTQYF
few	TRBV12-3/TRBV12-4	TRBD2	TRBJ2-1	TGTGCCAGCAGTTTAACTAGCGGGGGCCACAATGAGCAGTTCTTC	CASSLTSGGHNEQFF
many	TRBV2	NA	TRBJ2-3	TGTGCCAGCAGTGAAAGTCCAACAGATACGCAGTATTTT	CASSESPTDTQYF
medium-sized	TRBV12-3/TRBV12-4	NA	TRBJ1-1	TGTGCCAGCAGTTTAGGCCAGGGGTCGAACACTGAAGCTTTCTTT	CASSLGQGSNTEAFF
medium-sized	TRBV7-2	NA	TRBJ2-3	TGTGCCAGCAGCTTACCTAGCACAGATACGCAGTATTTT	CASSLPSTDTQYF
many	TRBV10-2	TRBD1	TRBJ1-5	TGCGCCAGCAGTTTACGGGACACAGGGGTCAATCAGCCCCAGCATTTT	CASSLRDTGVNQPQHF
many	TRBV18	NA	TRBJ2-1	TGTGCCAGCTCACCAATGGGGACTGGTTCCTACAATGAGCAGTTCTTC	CASSPMGTGSYNEQFF
medium-sized	TRBV7-2	NA	TRBJ2-3	TGTGCCAGCAGCCCACCCGGGGGTCGGGCCACAGATACGCAGTATTTT	CASSPPGGRATDTQYF
medium-sized	TRBV6-1	TRBD2	TRBJ2-4	TGTGCCAGCAGTTCGACTAGCGCCGCCCTTGACATTCAGTACTTC	CASSSTSAALDIQYF
many	TRBV20-1	TRBD1	TRBJ2-1	TGCAGTGCATCACCGGGACAGGCCTACTACAATGAGCAGTTCTTC	CSASPGQAYYNEQFF
medium-sized	TRBV27	TRBD1	TRBJ2-1	TGTGCCAGCAGTCCCGGTCCCGGGACAGGGAATGAGCAGTTCTTC	CASSPGPGTGNEQFF
medium-sized	TRBV27	TRBD2	TRBJ2-3	TGTGCCAGCAAGGTTCGGGGGGACCCCACAGATACGCAGTATTTT	CASKVRGDPTDTQYF
many	TRBV19	TRBD2	TRBJ2-1	TGTGCCAGTAGTATAGGCGGGGGGGCGGCCAATGAGCAGTTCTTC	CASSIGGGAANEQFF
many	TRBV4-2	TRBD1	TRBJ2-1	TGTGCCAGCAGCCAAGACGGGACAGAAAACAATGAGCAGTTCTTC	CASSQDGTENNEQFF
many	TRBV12-3/TRBV12-4	TRBD1	TRBJ1-5	TGTGCCAGCACACCGGACAGGGGCCCAGGCAATCAGCCCCAGCATTTT	CASTPDRGPGNQPQHF
NA	TRBV3-1	NA	TRBJ2-7	TGTGCCAGCAGGGTCCTGGGTGGCGAGCAGTACTTC	CASRVLGGEQYF
few	TRBV5-4	TRBD2	TRBJ2-1	TGTGCCAGCCGCAGCGGGAGTTCCTACAATGAGCAGTTCTTC	CASRSGSSYNEQFF
NA	TRBV7-6	NA	TRBJ2-7	TGTGCCAGCAGCTCCGGGGCTCCGGGGGCCCAAATTTCCTACAAGCAGTACTTC	CASSSGAPGAQISYKQYF
NA	TRBV6-6	NA	TRBJ2-7	TGTGCCAGTAGTTACTCGATGTTAGGGGCATGGGACGAGCAGTACTTC	CASSYSMLGAWDEQYF
medium-sized	TRBV6-6	NA	TRBJ2-4	TGTGCCAGCAGTTACCTCGGACTAGGGGGAAAAAACATTCAGTACTTC	CASSYLGLGGKNIQYF
many	TRBV12-3/TRBV12-4	NA	TRBJ2-1	TGTGCCAGCAGTTCAGGCGGGGCACACAATGAGCAGTTCTTC	CASSSGGAHNEQFF
medium-sized	TRBV24-1	NA	TRBJ2-6	TGTGCCACCAGTGACCCGGACAGCTCTGGGGCCAACGTCCTGACTTTC	CATSDPDSSGANVLTF
many	TRBV2	TRBD1	TRBJ1-5	TGTGCCACTATGGACAGGGCCAATCAGCCCCAGCATTTT	CATMDRANQPQHF
few	TRBV5-1	NA	TRBJ2-3	TGCGCCAGCAGCTTACTCCTGACAGGCGCCACAGATACGCAGTATTTT	CASSLLLTGATDTQYF
many	TRBV10-3	NA	TRBJ2-3	TGTGCCATCACCGGGGGAGCTGGGTCAGATACGCAGTATTTT	CAITGGAGSDTQYF
many	TRBV28	TRBD2	TRBJ2-5	TGTGCCAGCAGTCTAGCGGGAGGGCCGGCCGAGACCCAGTACTTC	CASSLAGGPAETQYF